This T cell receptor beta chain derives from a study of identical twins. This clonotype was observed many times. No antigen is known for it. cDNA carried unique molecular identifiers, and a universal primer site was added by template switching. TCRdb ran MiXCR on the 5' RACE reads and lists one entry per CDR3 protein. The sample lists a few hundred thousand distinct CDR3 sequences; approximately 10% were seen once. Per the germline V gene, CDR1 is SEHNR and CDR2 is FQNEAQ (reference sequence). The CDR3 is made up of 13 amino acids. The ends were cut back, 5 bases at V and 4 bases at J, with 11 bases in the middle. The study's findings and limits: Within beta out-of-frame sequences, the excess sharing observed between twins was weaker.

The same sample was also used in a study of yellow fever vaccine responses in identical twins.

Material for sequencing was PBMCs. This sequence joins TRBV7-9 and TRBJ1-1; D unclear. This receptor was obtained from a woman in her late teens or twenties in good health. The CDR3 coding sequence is TGTGCCAGCAGCCCAAATTGGGGCACTGAAGCTTTCTTT. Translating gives CASSPNWGTEAFF.